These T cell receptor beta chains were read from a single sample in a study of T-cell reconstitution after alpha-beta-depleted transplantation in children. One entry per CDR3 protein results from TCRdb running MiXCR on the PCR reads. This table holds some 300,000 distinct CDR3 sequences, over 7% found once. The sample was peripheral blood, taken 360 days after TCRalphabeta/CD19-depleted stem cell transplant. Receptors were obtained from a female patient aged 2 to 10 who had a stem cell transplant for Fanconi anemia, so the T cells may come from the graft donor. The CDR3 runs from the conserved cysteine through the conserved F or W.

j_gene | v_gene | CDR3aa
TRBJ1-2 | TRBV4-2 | CASSQGADRRNGYTF
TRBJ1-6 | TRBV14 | CASSVTGDSPLHF
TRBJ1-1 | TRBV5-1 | CASSSTGGTEAFF
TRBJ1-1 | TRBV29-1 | CSVELTRTMNTEAFF
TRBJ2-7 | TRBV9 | CASSADGYEQYF
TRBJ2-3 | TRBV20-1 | CSASRDRGRTDTQYF
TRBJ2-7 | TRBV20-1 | CSAMKPAPNLSGTGLEQYF
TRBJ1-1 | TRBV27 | CAPHYLGTAFTANTEAFF
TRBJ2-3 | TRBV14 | CASSQDWPDTQYF
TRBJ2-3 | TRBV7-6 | CASSLGGAPTDTQYF
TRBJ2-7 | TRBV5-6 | CASSFSLAGTYEQYF
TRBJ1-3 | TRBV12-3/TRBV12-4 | CASSLGRQGSGNTIYF
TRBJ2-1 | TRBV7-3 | CASSPSSSSYNEQFF
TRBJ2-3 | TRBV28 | CASSLSGTTTDTQYF
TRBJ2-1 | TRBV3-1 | CASSRLGLAGKNEQFF
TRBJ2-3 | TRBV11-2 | CASRRQGTDTQYF
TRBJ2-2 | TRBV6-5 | CASWDRNTGELFF
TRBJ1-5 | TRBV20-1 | CSARETPGTDNQPQHF
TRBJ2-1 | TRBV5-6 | CASSTGTTSFF
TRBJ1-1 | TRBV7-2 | CASSIGQVNTEAFF
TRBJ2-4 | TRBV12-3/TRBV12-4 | CASSPSREGNIQYF
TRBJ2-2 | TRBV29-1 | CSVEDRRNTGELFF
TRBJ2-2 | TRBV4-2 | CASSQGAHGTGGTGELFF
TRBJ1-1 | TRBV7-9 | CASSHATAPDTEAFF
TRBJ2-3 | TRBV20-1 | CSVQDRLTDTQYF
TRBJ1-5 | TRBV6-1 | CASRQPTGINQPQHF
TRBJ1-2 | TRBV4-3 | CASSQVFRDYGYTF
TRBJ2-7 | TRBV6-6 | CASSYSGAHEQYF
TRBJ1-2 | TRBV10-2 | CASSDGGRGGYTF
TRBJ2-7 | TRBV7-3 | CASSLTDGYEQYF
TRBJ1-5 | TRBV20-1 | CSATTRVGGGQPQHF
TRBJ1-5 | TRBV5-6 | CASSFSDRPQRPQHF
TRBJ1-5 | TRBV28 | CASSLSLWGSNQPQHF
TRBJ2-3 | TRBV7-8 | CASSLRAGGGWDTQYF
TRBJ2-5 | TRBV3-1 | CASSQAGQGLAGEETQYF
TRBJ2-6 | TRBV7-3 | CASSLKGTAGANVLTF
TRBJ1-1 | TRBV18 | CASSDTGGREAFF
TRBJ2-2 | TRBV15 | CATRKNLANTGELFF
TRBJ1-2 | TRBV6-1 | CASREQGTFNYGYTF
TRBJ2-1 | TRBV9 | CASSVLASGTGEQFF
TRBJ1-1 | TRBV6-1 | CASSQGAEAFF